A selection of T cell receptor beta chains follows, all from one sample in a study of T-cell memory formation after mild COVID-19. TCRdb analysed the 5' RACE reads with MiXCR anew, one entry per CDR3 protein. Of more than 150,000 distinct CDR3 sequences in the sample, 11% were seen once. The sequenced sample was PBMCs or a T cell subset sorted from them (not recorded which). The receptors were gathered from a man between 18 and 29 years old who had mild COVID-19 (a few samples of this study predate the infection). Cell type and time point are not known. The CDR3 runs from the conserved cysteine through the conserved F or W. The D gene is left open where the match is weak. A clone size is listed for some rows: how often the clone was seen (once, few, many), or a class if it is expanded.

v_call: TRBV7-2
j_call: TRBJ2-2
clone_size: NA
d_call: NA
cdr3_nt: TGTGCCAGCACCCCAGCGGGTGACACCGGGGAGCTGTTTTTT
cdr3_aa: CASTPAGDTGELFF

v_call: TRBV3-1
j_call: TRBJ1-1
clone_size: many
d_call: NA
cdr3_nt: TGTGCCAGCAGCCCTTGGGGGAACACTGAAGCTTTCTTT
cdr3_aa: CASSPWGNTEAFF

v_call: TRBV7-2
j_call: TRBJ2-7
clone_size: few
d_call: NA
cdr3_nt: TGTGCCAGCAGCTTTGGCAGGCACTCCTACGAGCAGTACTTC
cdr3_aa: CASSFGRHSYEQYF

v_call: TRBV6-6
j_call: TRBJ1-6
clone_size: few
d_call: NA
cdr3_nt: TGTGCCAGCAGTTACGCAGGGGCGAGCTCCTATAATTCACCCCTCCACTTT
cdr3_aa: CASSYAGASSYNSPLHF

v_call: TRBV4-3
j_call: TRBJ2-1
clone_size: NA
d_call: NA
cdr3_nt: TGCGCCAGCCGCCTCAAGGATGGTCTTGAGCAGTTCTTC
cdr3_aa: CASRLKDGLEQFF

v_call: TRBV5-1
j_call: TRBJ1-4
clone_size: many
d_call: NA
cdr3_nt: TGCGCCAGCAGCTTGGGGGGCACCTTCGAAAAACTGTTTTTT
cdr3_aa: CASSLGGTFEKLFF

v_call: TRBV6-2/TRBV6-3
j_call: TRBJ1-5
clone_size: few
d_call: NA
cdr3_nt: TGTGCCAGCACCCGACCGGACGGGACTAGCAATCAGCCCCAGCATTTT
cdr3_aa: CASTRPDGTSNQPQHF

v_call: TRBV29-1
j_call: TRBJ1-1
clone_size: few
d_call: NA
cdr3_nt: TGCAGCACTACAGGGCCTGAAGCTTTCTTT
cdr3_aa: CSTTGPEAFF

v_call: TRBV2
j_call: TRBJ2-3
clone_size: few
d_call: NA
cdr3_nt: TGTGCCAGCACTCGCTCGGTCGCAGATACGCAGTATTTT
cdr3_aa: CASTRSVADTQYF

v_call: TRBV12-3/TRBV12-4
j_call: TRBJ1-1
clone_size: few
d_call: NA
cdr3_nt: TGTGCCAGCAGTTTCCTTGACACGAACACTGAAGCTTTCTTT
cdr3_aa: CASSFLDTNTEAFF

v_call: TRBV7-3
j_call: TRBJ1-1
clone_size: many
d_call: TRBD1
cdr3_nt: TGTGCCAGCAGTCCGACAGGGGGCGGGTACACTGAAGCTTTCTTT
cdr3_aa: CASSPTGGGYTEAFF

v_call: TRBV20-1
j_call: TRBJ2-3
clone_size: few
d_call: NA
cdr3_nt: TGCAGTGCCCCCTGGGGAACTGCCACAGATACGCAGTATTTT
cdr3_aa: CSAPWGTATDTQYF

v_call: TRBV4-3
j_call: TRBJ2-1
clone_size: NA
d_call: NA
cdr3_nt: TGCGCCAGCAGCCAAGATCACGGCCAGTCCTACAATGAGCAGTTCTTC
cdr3_aa: CASSQDHGQSYNEQFF

v_call: TRBV4-3
j_call: TRBJ2-5
clone_size: many
d_call: NA
cdr3_nt: TGCGCCAGCAGCCACGAGGCGGCGGGGCTGGGGGAGACCCAGTACTTC
cdr3_aa: CASSHEAAGLGETQYF

v_call: TRBV7-2
j_call: TRBJ2-5
clone_size: NA
d_call: TRBD2
cdr3_nt: TGTGCCAGCAGCCCGCGCGGGGGGACGGGCCAGTACTTC
cdr3_aa: CASSPRGGTGQYF

v_call: TRBV20-1
j_call: TRBJ1-1
clone_size: NA
d_call: NA
cdr3_nt: TGCAGTGCTAGGCTGGGAGGGTGGAACACTGAAGCTTTCTTT
cdr3_aa: CSARLGGWNTEAFF

v_call: TRBV3-1
j_call: TRBJ1-2
clone_size: many
d_call: NA
cdr3_nt: TGTGCCAGCAGCCCTCTCCCAGGGGATGGCTACACCTTC
cdr3_aa: CASSPLPGDGYTF

v_call: TRBV6-5
j_call: TRBJ2-7
clone_size: many
d_call: TRBD2
cdr3_nt: TGTGCCAGCGGGTGGCTAGCGGGGGGAAAAAGCTCCTACGAGCAGTACTTC
cdr3_aa: CASGWLAGGKSSYEQYF

v_call: TRBV5-1
j_call: TRBJ1-1
clone_size: few
d_call: TRBD1
cdr3_nt: TGCGCCAGCAGCCGTCAGGGGGCGAACACTGAAGCTTTCTTT
cdr3_aa: CASSRQGANTEAFF

v_call: TRBV7-2
j_call: TRBJ2-7
clone_size: few
d_call: NA
cdr3_nt: TGTGCCAGCAGCTCCCGTTCAGGGCCGAGCTCCTACGAGCAGTACTTC
cdr3_aa: CASSSRSGPSSYEQYF

v_call: TRBV12-3/TRBV12-4
j_call: TRBJ2-1
clone_size: NA
d_call: TRBD2
cdr3_nt: TGTGCCAGCAGATTCGGGGGGTGGGACAATGAGCAGTTCTTC
cdr3_aa: CASRFGGWDNEQFF

v_call: TRBV12-5
j_call: TRBJ2-4
clone_size: many
d_call: NA
cdr3_nt: TGTGCTAGTGGTTTAGGGACTCCAGCCAAAAACATTCAGTACTTC
cdr3_aa: CASGLGTPAKNIQYF

v_call: TRBV2
j_call: TRBJ2-5
clone_size: few
d_call: NA
cdr3_nt: TGTGCCAGCAGTGCGAACAGTATCCAAGAGACCCAGTACTTC
cdr3_aa: CASSANSIQETQYF

v_call: TRBV29-1
j_call: TRBJ2-1
clone_size: NA
d_call: NA
cdr3_nt: TGCAGCGTTTCTGGTACGCAGGGGTATGAGCAGTTCTTC
cdr3_aa: CSVSGTQGYEQFF

v_call: TRBV18
j_call: TRBJ1-2
clone_size: many
d_call: NA
cdr3_nt: TGTGCCAGCTCCCAGGACTATGGCTACACCTTC
cdr3_aa: CASSQDYGYTF

v_call: TRBV6-6
j_call: TRBJ1-5
clone_size: NA
d_call: TRBD1
cdr3_nt: TGTGCCAGCAGTTATCGGGACAGGCGGGTTGGACAGCCCCAGCATTTT
cdr3_aa: CASSYRDRRVGQPQHF

v_call: TRBV5-1
j_call: TRBJ1-2
clone_size: few
d_call: NA
cdr3_nt: TGCGCCAGCAGCTTTACCGGGTCCTTGAGTGGCTACACCTTC
cdr3_aa: CASSFTGSLSGYTF

v_call: TRBV29-1
j_call: TRBJ1-2
clone_size: few
d_call: NA
cdr3_nt: TGCAGCGTTTCAGGGGTTCATGGCTACACCTTC
cdr3_aa: CSVSGVHGYTF

v_call: TRBV7-2
j_call: TRBJ1-1
clone_size: few
d_call: TRBD1
cdr3_nt: TGTGCCAGCAGCTTCGATGGACAGGGGCGGACTGAAGCTTTCTTT
cdr3_aa: CASSFDGQGRTEAFF

v_call: TRBV3-1
j_call: TRBJ2-2
clone_size: few
d_call: NA
cdr3_nt: TGTGCCAGCAGCCAAGCGGGGGCCGGGGAGCTGTTTTTT
cdr3_aa: CASSQAGAGELFF

v_call: TRBV5-1
j_call: TRBJ2-1
clone_size: NA
d_call: TRBD2
cdr3_nt: TGCGCCAGCAGCCCGGGACTAGCGGGAGTCTATGAGCAGTTCTTC
cdr3_aa: CASSPGLAGVYEQFF

v_call: TRBV7-9
j_call: TRBJ2-5
clone_size: few
d_call: TRBD2
cdr3_nt: TGTGCCAGCAGCCCCACCCTCTCCGGGACTAGCGGGACAAGGGGGGCCCAGTACTTC
cdr3_aa: CASSPTLSGTSGTRGAQYF

v_call: TRBV12-3/TRBV12-4
j_call: TRBJ2-5
clone_size: few
d_call: TRBD1
cdr3_nt: TGTGCCAGCAGAGTGGGACAGGGCGGAGAGACCCAGTACTTC
cdr3_aa: CASRVGQGGETQYF

v_call: TRBV6-2/TRBV6-3
j_call: TRBJ2-6
clone_size: few
d_call: NA
cdr3_nt: TGTGCCAGCTCATTAACTGGGGCCAACGTCCTGACTTTC
cdr3_aa: CASSLTGANVLTF

v_call: TRBV10-2
j_call: TRBJ1-5
clone_size: few
d_call: TRBD1
cdr3_nt: TGCGCCAGCAGTGCCCCCGGGACAGGGGGAAGCAATCAGCCCCAGCATTTT
cdr3_aa: CASSAPGTGGSNQPQHF

v_call: TRBV9
j_call: TRBJ2-2
clone_size: NA
d_call: NA
cdr3_nt: TGTGCCAGCAGCCCAGGAAAGGGGGGCGGGGAGCTGTTTTTT
cdr3_aa: CASSPGKGGGELFF

v_call: TRBV18
j_call: TRBJ1-1
clone_size: many
d_call: NA
cdr3_nt: TGTGCCAGCTCACCAGGGGAGAACACTGAAGCTTTCTTT
cdr3_aa: CASSPGENTEAFF

v_call: TRBV4-1
j_call: TRBJ2-2
clone_size: NA
d_call: NA
cdr3_nt: TGCGCCAGCAGCCAACCCCGGCTTCGCACCGGGGAGCTGTTTTTT
cdr3_aa: CASSQPRLRTGELFF

v_call: TRBV27
j_call: TRBJ2-5
clone_size: few
d_call: NA
cdr3_nt: TGTGCCAGCAGTCTCAAGCGGGACCAAGAGACCCAGTACTTC
cdr3_aa: CASSLKRDQETQYF

v_call: TRBV12-3/TRBV12-4
j_call: TRBJ2-1
clone_size: NA
d_call: TRBD1
cdr3_nt: TGTGCCAGCAGATCTGGACAGGGCTACACATATGAGCAGTTCTTC
cdr3_aa: CASRSGQGYTYEQFF

v_call: TRBV5-1
j_call: TRBJ2-1
clone_size: few
d_call: TRBD2
cdr3_nt: TGCGCCAGCAGCGGGACCGCTAGCGGGCCGCTCCTTTCCTTGCAGTTCTTC
cdr3_aa: CASSGTASGPLLSLQFF

v_call: TRBV4-1
j_call: TRBJ1-6
clone_size: few
d_call: TRBD1
cdr3_nt: TGCGCCAGCAGCCAGACAGGGAGGAATAATTCACCCCTCCACTTT
cdr3_aa: CASSQTGRNNSPLHF

v_call: TRBV20-1
j_call: TRBJ1-1
clone_size: many
d_call: NA
cdr3_nt: TGCAGTGCTAGGGGACAAATGGATGGGGGCACTGAAGCTTTCTTT
cdr3_aa: CSARGQMDGGTEAFF

v_call: TRBV7-2
j_call: TRBJ2-1
clone_size: NA
d_call: NA
cdr3_nt: TGTGCCAGCAGCTCCTTGAGCGGCTGGGGGGAGCAGTTCTTC
cdr3_aa: CASSSLSGWGEQFF

v_call: TRBV6-5
j_call: TRBJ1-6
clone_size: few
d_call: NA
cdr3_nt: TGTGCCAGCAGCCAGGGGTTGGGCTATAATTCACCCCTCCACTTT
cdr3_aa: CASSQGLGYNSPLHF

v_call: TRBV7-2
j_call: TRBJ1-2
clone_size: few
d_call: TRBD1
cdr3_nt: TGTGCCAGCATCCGACAGGGCGGTGGCTACACCTTC
cdr3_aa: CASIRQGGGYTF

v_call: TRBV18
j_call: TRBJ2-2
clone_size: few
d_call: TRBD1
cdr3_nt: TGTGCCAGCTCACCACTGGTCGGACAGGGGACCGGGGAGCTGTTTTTT
cdr3_aa: CASSPLVGQGTGELFF

v_call: TRBV4-3
j_call: TRBJ2-5
clone_size: many
d_call: TRBD2
cdr3_nt: TGCGCCAGCAGCCAAAGGACTAGCGGGGGTCAAGAGACCCAGTACTTC
cdr3_aa: CASSQRTSGGQETQYF

v_call: TRBV5-5
j_call: TRBJ2-2
clone_size: NA
d_call: NA
cdr3_nt: TGTGCCAGCAGCTCGGGGACGGCTGAACAAACCGGGGAGCTGTTTTTT
cdr3_aa: CASSSGTAEQTGELFF

v_call: TRBV6-2/TRBV6-3
j_call: TRBJ1-2
clone_size: few
d_call: NA
cdr3_nt: TGTGCCAGCAGTTACTTTGCGGCTTTCTATGGCTACACCTTC
cdr3_aa: CASSYFAAFYGYTF

v_call: TRBV29-1
j_call: TRBJ1-1
clone_size: few
d_call: NA
cdr3_nt: TGCAGCGTTGTTCATCGGGGAGTGAACACTGAAGCTTTCTTT
cdr3_aa: CSVVHRGVNTEAFF

v_call: TRBV7-2
j_call: TRBJ1-2
clone_size: NA
d_call: NA
cdr3_nt: TGTGCCAGCAGCTTCGAGGCTCGACCGGGACCCCACCGGAGTGGCTACACCTTC
cdr3_aa: CASSFEARPGPHRSGYTF

v_call: TRBV7-2
j_call: TRBJ1-1
clone_size: many
d_call: TRBD1
cdr3_nt: TGTGCCAGCAGTCGACAGGGGAACACTGAAGCTTTCTTT
cdr3_aa: CASSRQGNTEAFF

v_call: TRBV12-3/TRBV12-4
j_call: TRBJ1-2
clone_size: few
d_call: NA
cdr3_nt: TGTGCCAGCAGTTTGGTGCCAGGGGACTATGGCTACACCTTC
cdr3_aa: CASSLVPGDYGYTF